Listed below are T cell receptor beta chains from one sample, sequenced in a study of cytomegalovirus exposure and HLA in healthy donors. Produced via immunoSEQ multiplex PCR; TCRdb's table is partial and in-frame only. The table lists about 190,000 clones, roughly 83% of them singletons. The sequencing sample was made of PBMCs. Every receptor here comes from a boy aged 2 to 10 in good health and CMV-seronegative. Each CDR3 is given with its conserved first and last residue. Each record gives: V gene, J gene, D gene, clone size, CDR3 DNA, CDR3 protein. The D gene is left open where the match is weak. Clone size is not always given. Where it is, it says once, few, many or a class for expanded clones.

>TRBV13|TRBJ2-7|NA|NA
TGTGCCAGCAGCTTAGGGGCGGGATACTCCTACGAGCAGTACTTC
CASSLGAGYSYEQYF
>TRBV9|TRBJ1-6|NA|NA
TGTGCCAGCAGCACCCTGACGGAGTATAATTCACCCCTCCACTTT
CASSTLTEYNSPLHF
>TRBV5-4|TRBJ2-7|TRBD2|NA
TGTGCCAGCAGCTTGGTTAGCGGGAGTTTCTACGAGCAGTACTTC
CASSLVSGSFYEQYF
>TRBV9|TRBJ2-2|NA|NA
TGTGCCTCCAAAGGAACAGGGAATGCCGGGGAGCTGTTTTTT
CASKGTGNAGELFF
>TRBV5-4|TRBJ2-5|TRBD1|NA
TGTGCCAGCAGCCGACAGGGACCCCAAGAGACCCAGTACTTC
CASSRQGPQETQYF
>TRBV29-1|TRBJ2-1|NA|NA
TGCAGCGTTGAGCGGTACAATGAGCAGTTCTTC
CSVERYNEQFF
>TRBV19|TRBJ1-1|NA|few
TGTGCCAGTAACATACAGGGTCAGAACACTGAAGCTTTCTTT
CASNIQGQNTEAFF
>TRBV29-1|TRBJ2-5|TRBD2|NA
TGCAGCGTAGAGCGGGGGCCACAAGAGACCCAGTACTTC
CSVERGPQETQYF
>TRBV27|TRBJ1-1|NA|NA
TGTGCCAGCAGTTCGGGTCGAAACACTGAAGCTTTCTTT
CASSSGRNTEAFF
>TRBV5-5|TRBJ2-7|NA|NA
TGTGCCAGCAGCTTAAATGGGGTAGGGGCCTACGAGCAGTACTTC
CASSLNGVGAYEQYF
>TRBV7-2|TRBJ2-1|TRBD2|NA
TGTGCCAGCAGCTTATTTAACCCGGGAGGGAGAGCCTACAATGAGCAGTTCTTC
CASSLFNPGGRAYNEQFF
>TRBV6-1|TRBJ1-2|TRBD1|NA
TGTGCCAGCAACCCAGGGGGGAGTAACTATGGCTACACCTTC
CASNPGGSNYGYTF
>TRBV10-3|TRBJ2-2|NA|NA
TGTGCCATCAGTGAACCGCGAGGGGGATTAATCTTGTCCGGGGAGCTGTTTTTT
CAISEPRGGLILSGELFF
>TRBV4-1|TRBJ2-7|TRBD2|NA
TGCGCCAGCAGCCAACAATTGTCGACTAGCGGGAGGAGACCCTACGAGCAGTACTTC
CASSQQLSTSGRRPYEQYF